The next 26 T cell receptor beta chains were all read from a single sample in a study of beta chain features in type 1 diabetes. What was sequenced were expressed TCRB transcripts, since all of the isolated RNA had been reverse transcribed. Produced via immunoSEQ multiplex PCR; TCRdb's table is partial and in-frame only. The sample contains over 500,000 clones, about 14% of which appear only once. The source material was naive CD4+ T cells from blood. The receptors shown here come from a young man in good health.

The chain is built from TRBV30 and TRBJ1-1, with 8 bases identical to TRBD1. The CDR3 runs 15 residues. CDR1 is GTSNPN and CDR2 is SVGIG in the germline V gene (reference sequence). J gave up 0 bases and V 2 bases, and 5 bases lay outside the gene matches. CDR3 sequence: CAWSTRQGMNTEAFF. The CDR3 nucleotides read TGTGCCTGGAGTACCCGACAGGGGATGAACACTGAAGCTTTCTTT.

This clone was observed a few times. The CDR3 DNA sequence: TGTGCCAGCAGTGCAGGGGGCGAGGTTCAGCCCCAGCATTTT. The encoded protein is CASSAGGEVQPQHF. The chain combines TRBV25-1 with TRBJ1-5; 8 positions agree with TRBD1. The CDR3 has 14 amino acids. J was trimmed by 6 bases and V by 4 bases; bases with no gene match: 5. Germline-derived CDR1 and CDR2 are MGHDK and SYGVNS. The full variable domain, its missing parts supplied by reference TRBV25-1 and TRBJ1-5, is EADIYQTPRYLVIGTGKKITLECSQTMGHDKMYWYQQDPGMELHLIHYSYGVNSTEKGDLSSESTVSRIRTEHFPLTLESARPSHTSQYLCASSAGGEVQPQHFGDGTRLSIL.

The chain has TRBV21-1 and TRBJ2-2. TRBV21-1 is assigned pseudogene status. This CDR3 is 16 amino acids long. The CDR3: CASSQKRGAHTGELFF. Here the CDR3 DNA reads TGTGCCAGCAGCCAAAAACGAGGGGCACACACCGGGGAGCTGTTTTTT.

This clone was detected a few times. The chain joins TRBV7-9 to TRBJ1-6, with 7 bases aligning to TRBD1. Trimming cost V 3 bases and J 5 bases; bases outside gene matches: 1. This CDR3 region has 14 residues. Germline V gene lookup returns CDR1 SEHNR and CDR2 FQNEAQ (reference sequence). DNA of the CDR3: TGTGCCAGCAGCTTCGGACAGGATAATTCACCCCTCCACTTT. Protein: CASSFGQDNSPLHF.

This sequence joins TRBV27 and TRBJ2-3, with 10 bases aligning to TRBD2. The V segment lost 9 bases and the J segment 4 bases; nucleotides outside the gene matches: 7. The germline gives CDR1 MNHEY, CDR2 SMNVEV (reference sequence). This CDR3 comprises 14 residues. CDR3 DNA: TGTGCCAGTTTCCGGCTAGCGGGAGCAGATACGCAGTATTTT. This codes for CASFRLAGADTQYF.

In the case of this clone: At one end, the junction sequence differs from germline, possibly due to a read error. The chain links TRBV20-1 to TRBJ2-7, with D tentatively TRBD2 (7 bases). Germline-derived CDR1 and CDR2 are DFQATT and SNEGSKA (reference sequence). This CDR3 comprises 9 residues. This CDR3 is CSAGGARDF. In nucleotides, the CDR3 is TGCAGTGCTGGGGGGGCAAGAGACTTC.

Only a few counts were recorded for this clone. V and J are TRBV7-9 and TRBJ1-5; no clear D gene. CDR3 length equals 15 residues. V lost 1 base to trimming and J lost 4 bases, with 11 bases between them. Germline V gives CDR1 SEHNR, CDR2 FQNEAQ (reference sequence). The CDR3 spells CASSLGKSGNQPQHF. The CDR3 region has the DNA TGTGCCAGCAGCTTAGGGAAGAGTGGAAATCAGCCCCAGCATTTT.

In this sample, this clone turned up a few times. The rearrangement joins TRBV5-1 to TRBJ1-1; tentative D call: TRBD1 (5 bases). The CDR3 spans 13 residues. V lost 4 bases and J 5 bases, leaving 12 bases between the germline ends. From germline, CDR1 is SGHRS and CDR2 YFSETQ. The CDR3 DNA follows: TGCGCCAGCAGCATTCAGGGCGGGACTGAAGCTTTCTTT. Translation: CASSIQGGTEAFF.

In its sample, this clone was seen a few times. The chain carries TRBV6-5 and TRBJ1-5, with TRBD1 matching 8 bases. V trimming: 5 bases; J trimming: 6 bases; junction bases outside the gene matches: 6. There are 14 residues in the CDR3. The germline CDR1 and CDR2 sequences are MNHEY and SVGAGI. The DNA for the CDR3 is TGTGCCAGCAGTGCTACAGGGGGAGGTCAGCCCCAGCATTTT. Its translation: CASSATGGGQPQHF.

The chain joins TRBV11-3 to TRBJ2-6; weak D call: TRBD2 (5 bases). The V gene lost 5 bases and the J gene lost 0 bases, with 8 bases spanning the gap. The CDR3 has 15 amino acids. Looked up from germline, CDR1 is SGHNT and CDR2 is YENEEA. CDR3: CASSPGSSGANVLTF. DNA of the CDR3: TGTGCCAGCAGCCCGGGGAGCTCTGGGGCCAACGTCCTGACTTTC. The variable domain in full, completed from reference TRBV11-3 and TRBJ2-6, reads EAGVVQSPRYKIIEKKQPVAFWCNPISGHNTLYWYLQNLGQGPELLIRYENEEAVDDSQLPKDRFSAERLKGVDSTLKIQPAELGDSAVYLCASSPGSSGANVLTFGAGSRLTVL.

This clone was counted only a few times. This chain uses TRBV29-1 with TRBJ2-7; perhaps TRBD1 as D (6 bases). V was cut by 4 bases and J by 6 bases, with 16 bases left in between. The CDR3 runs to 13 residues. In germline, CDR1 is SQVTM, CDR2 ANQGSEA. CDR3 region: CSVGSLQGTEQYF. CDR3 DNA sequence: TGCAGCGTTGGGAGCTTACAGGGCACCGAGCAGTACTTC.

The chain links TRBV7-2 to TRBJ1-5; maybe TRBD1 (5 bases). Germline lookup yields CDR1 SGHTA and CDR2 FQGNSA. Trimming shortened V by 5 bases and J by 5 bases, and 16 bases separated the two germline ends. The CDR3 has 15 amino acids. CDR3 sequence reads: CASSPGRASYQPQHF. In DNA form, the CDR3 reads TGTGCCAGCAGCCCCGGCAGGGCGAGTTATCAGCCCCAGCATTTT.

The sample holds a few counts of this clone. The rearrangement uses TRBV27 and TRBJ1-2; no reliable D call. Germline assignment: CDR1 MNHEY and CDR2 SMNVEV (reference sequence). V lost 0 bases and J 6 bases, leaving 14 bases between the germline ends. The CDR3 loop spans 15 amino acids. CDR3 in amino acids: CASSLSKHVGNGYTF. In DNA, the CDR3 is TGTGCCAGCAGTTTATCTAAACACGTGGGTAATGGCTACACCTTC.

This clone was observed at least ten times. The chain is built from TRBV23-1 and TRBJ1-2; 9 bases map to TRBD1. TRBV23-1 is assigned to the ORF class and has an uncertain function. The CDR3 covers 15 residues. V shed 0 bases and J 8 bases; nucleotides not matched to a gene: 7. The CDR3 nucleotides read TGCGCCAGCAGTCAATCAATCGGACAGGGGCACGGCTACACCTTC. Protein: CASSQSIGQGHGYTF.

This chain connects TRBV7-9 to TRBJ1-2, with 8 bases that match TRBD1. The J segment lost 7 bases and the V segment lost 6 bases, leaving 7 bases of the junction unmatched. The CDR3 runs 13 residues. Germline CDR1 and CDR2: SEHNR and FQNEAQ (reference sequence). CDR3 sequence (DNA): TGTGCCAGCAGTTCAGGGGGCGCGACTGGCTACACCTTC. It codes for CASSSGGATGYTF.

The chain employs TRBV28 and TRBJ1-4; D is ambiguous. Trimming pared 1 base from V and 8 bases from J, leaving 11 bases between. The CDR3 loop spans 14 amino acids. From germline, CDR1 is MDHEN and CDR2 SYDVKM. The CDR3 DNA follows: TGTGCCAGCAGTTTATCGTCGAGATACGAAAAACTGTTTTTT. Protein sequence: CASSLSSRYEKLFF.

This clone was observed a handful of times. The chain employs TRBV19 and TRBJ1-5; 10 bases are a match to TRBD1. Germline trimming cut 7 bases from V and 4 bases from J; bases unmatched to any gene: 10. From germline, CDR1 is LNHDA and CDR2 SQIVND (reference sequence). The CDR3 runs 16 residues. CDR3 amino acids: CASTRTGGIRNQPQHF. The CDR3 DNA follows: TGTGCCAGTACCCGGACAGGGGGGATTAGAAATCAGCCCCAGCATTTT.

This clone was picked up a small number of times. The genes are TRBV19 and TRBJ1-1; no clear D gene. Per germline, CDR1 LNHDA and CDR2 SQIVND (reference sequence). The CDR3 is 14 amino acids. V lost 5 bases, J lost 0 bases, and 10 bases lay in between. Written as DNA, the CDR3 is TGTGCCAGTAGTTTAGGACGGCTGAACACTGAAGCTTTCTTT. Amino acid sequence: CASSLGRLNTEAFF.

This clone was observed a handful of times. This chain uses TRBV5-1 with TRBJ2-3, with TRBD2 identical over 14 bases. Trimming at V came to 5 bases and at J to 0 bases, leaving 8 bases not matched to a gene. The CDR3 is made up of 18 amino acids. The V gene's germline CDR1 is SGHRS and CDR2 YFSETQ. In nucleotides, the CDR3 is TGCGCCAGCAGATTTTATGGACTAGCGGGGGGCAGCACAGATACGCAGTATTTT. Residues: CASRFYGLAGGSTDTQYF. Drawing the rest from reference TRBV5-1 and TRBJ2-3, the complete variable domain is KAGVTQTPRYLIKTRGQQVTLSCSPISGHRSVSWYQQTPGQGLQFLFEYFSETQRNKGNFPGRFSGRQFSNSRSEMNVSTLELGDSALYLCASRFYGLAGGSTDTQYFGPGTRLTVL.

The chain has TRBV18 and TRBJ2-7, with D maybe TRBD2 (5 bases). With 0 bases removed from V and 7 bases from J, the gap between germline ends came to 19 bases. The CDR3 has 16 residues. The germline V gene encodes CDR1 KGHSH and CDR2 LQKENI. For the CDR3, the DNA is TGTGCCAGCTCACCACCGGCTAACCGCGGGTTGGGGGAGCAGTACTTC. This gives the protein CASSPPANRGLGEQYF. Together with reference TRBV18 and TRBJ2-7, the CDR3 gives the full variable domain: NAGVMQNPRHLVRRRGQEARLRCSPMKGHSHVYWYRQLPEEGLKFMVYLQKENIIDESGMPKERFSAEFPKEGPSILRIQQVVRGDSAAYFCASSPPANRGLGEQYFGPGTRLTVT.

This chain links TRBV5-4 with TRBJ1-1; 9 bases are shared with TRBD1. Germline V gives CDR1 SGHNT, CDR2 YYREEE (reference sequence). V trimming: 4 bases; J trimming: 3 bases; junction bases outside the gene matches: 4. This CDR3 region has 14 residues. In DNA, the CDR3 is TGTGCCAGCAGCGGGACAGGGTTGGACACTGAAGCTTTCTTT. Its translation: CASSGTGLDTEAFF.

The gene calls are TRBV19 and TRBJ1-2; 7 bases are a match to TRBD1. The V segment lost 6 bases and the J segment 2 bases; nucleotides outside the gene matches: 6. CDR1 and CDR2 from the germline V gene are LNHDA and SQIVND (reference sequence). The CDR3 is 14 amino acids. CDR3 in DNA: TGTGCCAGTAGCCGACAGGGTCGAAACTATGGCTACACCTTC. It translates to CASSRQGRNYGYTF.

CDR3 sequence (DNA): TGTGCCAGCAGCTTAAACAGGAGATATAGCAATCAGCCCCAGCATTTT. It specifies CASSLNRRYSNQPQHF. This chain connects TRBV7-2 to TRBJ1-5; possible D gene TRBD1, 5 bases. Germline assignment: CDR1 SGHTA and CDR2 FQGNSA. This CDR3 region has 16 residues. Deletions cut 2 bases from V and 0 bases from J, with 11 bases between.

This clone was picked up a small number of times. The chain carries TRBV5-1 and TRBJ2-1; 11 nucleotides align to TRBD2. The J segment lost 2 bases and the V segment lost 1 base, leaving 2 bases of the junction unmatched. There are 16 residues in the CDR3. Per germline, CDR1 SGHRS and CDR2 YFSETQ. This chain's CDR3 is CASSLPGLAAYNEQFF. CDR3 sequence (DNA): TGCGCCAGCAGCTTGCCGGGACTAGCGGCCTACAATGAGCAGTTCTTC.

This clone showed up just a few times. The chain has TRBV7-3 and TRBJ2-7, with no clear D. The CDR3 has 14 amino acids. The germline CDR1 and CDR2 sequences are SGHTA and FQGTGA. Deletions cut 1 base from V and 2 bases from J, with 9 bases between. CDR3 nucleotide sequence: TGTGCCAGCAGCTTAAAGGACGGACCCTACGAGCAGTACTTC. It encodes CASSLKDGPYEQYF.

This chain joins TRBV4-3 and TRBJ2-5; a possible D gene is TRBD2 (6 bases). TRBJ2-7 explains the end of the DNA better; the J call may be wrong. The CDR3 is 15 amino acids. In germline, CDR1 is LGHNA, CDR2 YSLEER. The CDR3 reads CASSQDFGGSYEQYF. The CDR3 DNA is TGCGCCAGCAGCCAAGATTTCGGGGGCTCCTACGAGCAGTACTTC.